Listed below are T cell receptor beta chains from one sample, sequenced in a study of T cells in Graves' hyperthyroidism and ophthalmopathy. Using its own MiXCR run on the multiplex PCR reads, TCRdb lists one record per CDR3 protein. The sample contains around 180,000 distinct CDR3 sequences, about a sixth of which appear only once. The source material was blood. The receptors come from a woman between 50 and 59 years old with Graves' hyperthyroidism. The conserved cysteine and the conserved F or W are not part of the CDR3 here. Part of the rows lack a size; the others show once, few, many or a class for expanded clones.

V	J	size	CDR3
TRBV5-1	TRBJ2-7	many	ASGRTGWKDEQY
TRBV7-9	TRBJ2-1	.	ASSSWTSGRASYNEQF
TRBV3-1	TRBJ2-7	.	ASSQTKYEQY
TRBV7-9	TRBJ1-1	.	ASSLPGQLNTEAF
TRBV7-8	TRBJ2-5	many	ASSLRDRVLGNNQETQY
TRBV2	TRBJ2-5	many	ASSDGRGRVETQY
TRBV7-8	TRBJ2-5	many	ASSLTSVASLQETQY
TRBV24-1	TRBJ2-3	many	ATSRGQPDTQY
TRBV20-1	TRBJ2-7	medium-sized	SASPDIPYEQY
TRBV6-9	TRBJ1-5	many	ASSYTQGYNQPQH
TRBV7-9	TRBJ2-2	few	ASSLLQGARPELF
TRBV27	TRBJ2-6	many	ASSAWTVMTGANVLT
TRBV20-1	TRBJ2-1	many	SARAGGPYNEQF
TRBV4-1	TRBJ1-1	.	ASSQAGRGLTEAF
TRBV9	TRBJ1-2	few	ASRNESYGYT
TRBV24-1	TRBJ2-7	.	ATSDFRQGYYEQY
TRBV9	TRBJ2-3	.	ASSAPRGGGTDTQY
TRBV20-1	TRBJ1-1	many	SAREQGTGNTEAF
TRBV3-1	TRBJ1-2	many	ASSRGQNYGYT
TRBV7-9	TRBJ1-1	many	ASSLALGSGTEAF
TRBV12-3/TRBV12-4	TRBJ1-5	many	ASSLRRQPQH
TRBV12-3/TRBV12-4	TRBJ1-2	many	ASSFAVVYGYT
TRBV6-1	TRBJ1-1	many	ASSDKGGRVPKAF
TRBV20-1	TRBJ2-7	.	SANVGLAVYEQY
TRBV13	TRBJ1-2	many	ASSLFVRGSYGYT
TRBV7-2	TRBJ2-3	many	ASSRTLDTQY
TRBV12-3/TRBV12-4	TRBJ2-1	.	ASSSNPGGNNEQF
TRBV7-3	TRBJ2-2	many	ASSPNQGGGGELF
TRBV10-3	TRBJ2-7	.	AISEAQGGETYEQY
TRBV24-1	TRBJ2-7	few	ATSDLGHRGRRDSYEQY
TRBV20-1	TRBJ2-6	many	SARDLGANVLT
TRBV6-1	TRBJ2-5	.	ASSQPPGTIKETQY
TRBV6-1	TRBJ2-6	many	ASRPSEASGANVLT
TRBV19	TRBJ1-2	many	ASSIVPFGYT
TRBV2	TRBJ1-1	many	ASIGDRGTARRAF
TRBV5-1	TRBJ1-4	many	ASSLGHANEKLF
TRBV7-2	TRBJ1-2	many	ASTIPGQRPTFDYGYT
TRBV2	TRBJ1-1	many	ASSEDRTRKNTEAF
TRBV7-3	TRBJ2-2	many	ASSQGRTGELF
TRBV3-1	TRBJ1-1	many	ASSQNRGTEAF
TRBV27	TRBJ1-1	many	ASSFRRLDEAF
TRBV11-1	TRBJ2-2	.	ASNSYLGDGELF
TRBV27	TRBJ2-2	many	ATRRTGNTGELF
TRBV20-1	TRBJ2-5	.	SAGGGLQETQY
TRBV19	TRBJ1-5	many	ASTNRVGQPQH
TRBV7-9	TRBJ1-1	many	ASSLVERGYTEAF
TRBV7-9	TRBJ1-3	many	ASTVSGNTIY
TRBV28	TRBJ2-5	many	ASSPDLNFLQETQY
TRBV12-3/TRBV12-4	TRBJ1-1	many	ASSFRQGNTEAF
TRBV24-1	TRBJ1-1	few	ATSDLGGTEAF
TRBV2	TRBJ2-5	many	ASRPRGSGETQY
TRBV10-3	TRBJ2-7	many	AISELREQY
TRBV20-1	TRBJ2-7	.	SARSRNEQY
TRBV19	TRBJ1-5	.	ASSMSSGQGSQPQH
TRBV25-1	TRBJ1-1	many	ATGGGPEAF
TRBV30	TRBJ1-1	.	AFHEGPNTEAF
TRBV20-1	TRBJ2-1	many	SAPDSGRTKNEQF
TRBV2	TRBJ1-5	.	ASGGGARSDQPQH
TRBV11-2	TRBJ1-1	many	ASSFRGTRAF
TRBV18	TRBJ1-1	few	ASSPSPLGRGNTEAF